Below are 12 T cell receptor beta chains sequenced from a single sample in a study of blood T cell repertoires in COVID-19. Some clones are missing from TCRdb's copy, which holds only in-frame ones; the method was immunoSEQ multiplex PCR. The sample consists of about 280,000 clones, roughly 87% of them appearing once. Sequenced material: PBMCs or T cells enriched from blood (not recorded which). The receptors come from a woman in her thirties or forties who had recovered from COVID-19.

This chain connects TRBV7-2 to TRBJ2-5; D might be TRBD2 (6 bases). The CDR3 totals 14 residues. Between the trimmed V and J ends, which lost 1 base and 0 bases, there was a span of 6 bases. Germline V gene lookup returns CDR1 SGHTA and CDR2 FQGNSA. The CDR3, as DNA: TGTGCCAGCAGCTTAGGCGGGAACCAAGAGACCCAGTACTTC. It encodes CASSLGGNQETQYF.

V is TRBV7-9 and J is TRBJ2-1; 8 bases map to TRBD2. V was pared by 5 bases and J by 6 bases, with 6 bases of the junction left unmatched. CDR1 is SEHNR, CDR2 FQNEAQ, per germline (reference sequence). This CDR3 has 14 amino acids. The CDR3 bases are TGTGCCAGCAGCACCCCAAGCGGGAGCAATGAGCAGTTCTTC. This translates into CASSTPSGSNEQFF.

The rearrangement uses TRBV28 and TRBJ1-1; 8 bases align to TRBD1. V shed 3 bases and J 5 bases; nucleotides not matched to a gene: 14. The CDR3 has 17 residues. The germline V gene has CDR1 MDHEN and CDR2 SYDVKM. The CDR3 reads CASSLQGAVSGSTEAFF. The CDR3 DNA follows: TGTGCCAGCAGTTTGCAGGGGGCAGTATCGGGTTCGACTGAAGCTTTCTTT.

Written as DNA, the CDR3 is TGCGCCAGCACCCCCAGAGGGGGCCCCTACGAGCAGTACTTC. Translating gives CASTPRGGPYEQYF. The rearrangement links TRBV10-2 to TRBJ2-7, with 7 bases that match TRBD1. This CDR3 is built from 14 residues. The junction had 8 bases not matched to a gene; V was cut back by 7 bases and J by 2 bases. Per germline, CDR1 WSHSY and CDR2 SAAADI.

This chain connects TRBV30 to TRBJ1-1, with D perhaps matching TRBD1 (6 bases). Trimming stripped 3 bases from V and 1 base from J, with 12 bases between. There are 14 residues in the CDR3. Germline values: CDR1 GTSNPN, CDR2 SVGIG (reference sequence). CDR3 DNA: TGTGCCTGGAGACGACAGGAGCCGAACACTGAAGCTTTCTTT. Protein: CAWRRQEPNTEAFF.

The sample holds one count of this clone. The J gene is TRBJ2-7, the V gene TRBV20-1; D may be TRBD2 (6 bases). The V end lost 3 bases, the J end lost 1 base, and 13 bases lay between the germline ends. The CDR3 contains 14 residues. Germline CDR1 reads DFQATT; CDR2 reads SNEGSKA (reference sequence). The CDR3 protein is CSASLPEGSYEQYF. In DNA, the CDR3 is TGCAGTGCTAGTCTCCCGGAGGGGTCCTACGAGCAGTACTTC.

The rearrangement uses TRBV2 and TRBJ1-3, with a tentative D call TRBD1 (5 bases). Germline CDR1 SNHLY, CDR2 FYNNEI. V lost 8 bases and J 5 bases, leaving 19 bases between the germline ends. The CDR3 contains 15 residues. The CDR3: CASGVGVVFRNTIYF. The CDR3 region has the DNA TGTGCCAGCGGTGTAGGGGTCGTTTTTAGAAACACCATATATTTT.

The CDR3 DNA follows: TGTGCCAGCAGCCCCCGGGCGGGACAGGGCTTAGAAAAACTGTTTTTT. Residues: CASSPRAGQGLEKLFF. J is TRBJ1-4 and V is TRBV11-3, with TRBD1 matching 9 bases. J gave up 8 bases and V 5 bases, and 12 bases lay outside the gene matches. The CDR3 totals 16 residues. The germline V gene encodes CDR1 SGHNT and CDR2 YENEEA.

The gene calls are TRBV6-6 and TRBJ1-1; D unclear. V lost 7 bases and J lost 3, with 15 bases in between. Germline CDR1 and CDR2: MNHNY and SVGAGI (reference sequence). This CDR3 has 14 residues. In DNA, the CDR3 is TGTGCCAGCACGCCCGGGGTCGGATACACTGAAGCTTTCTTT. Protein product: CASTPGVGYTEAFF.

The chain couples TRBV7-2 to TRBJ2-2, with no clear D. The CDR3 length is 12 residues. Deletions cut 1 base from V and 9 bases from J, with 6 bases between. The germline CDR1 and CDR2 sequences are SGHTA and FQGNSA. CDR3 in amino acids: CASSLVSWELFF. DNA of the CDR3: TGTGCCAGCAGCTTAGTTTCTTGGGAGCTGTTTTTT.

This clone has a single count. The rearrangement links TRBV28 to TRBJ2-1, with D perhaps matching TRBD2 (6 bases). Between the trimmed V and J ends, which lost 2 bases and 2 bases, there was a span of 10 bases. The CDR3 is 15 residues long. Germline assignment: CDR1 MDHEN and CDR2 SYDVKM. This CDR3 is CASSLVGSTYNEQFF. The DNA of the CDR3 is TGTGCCAGCAGTTTAGTCGGGAGTACCTACAATGAGCAGTTCTTC.

This rearrangement joins TRBV29-1 to TRBJ2-1, with 8 positions matching TRBD2. CDR1 is SQVTM and CDR2 is ANQGSEA in the germline V gene. The CDR3 is 14 amino acids. The V and J ends lost 4 bases and 7 bases, in that order; junction bases with no gene match: 9. The CDR3 spells CSVAPAGVGNEQFF. The CDR3 DNA is TGCAGCGTTGCCCCAGCGGGAGTGGGGAATGAGCAGTTCTTC.